One T cell receptor beta chain is described in this entry. Its target antigen remains unknown. Per-nucleotide qualities are absent, and no much larger clonotype sits a single base away. The CDR3, from cysteine to phenylalanine, totals 17 residues. CDR3 DNA only is kept here, 51 bases in frame from base 1. V lost 3 bases and J lost 5 bases, and the count of bases not matched to a germline gene is 7. Taken from the germline V gene (reference sequence), the CDR1 and CDR2 loops are SEHNR and FQNEAQ. Donors were 35 to 40 systemically healthy Caucasian individuals from Russia aged about 6 to 100 years. Approximately 9.7 milliliters of peripheral blood were drawn from each donor into EDTA-treated Vacutainer tubes. Ficoll-Paque density-gradient centrifugation was used to isolate PBMCs, with at least 7 million per sample. Trizol reagent was used to extract total RNA from PBMCs, with at least 6 micrograms per sample. The percentages of naive CD45RAhigh/CD27high T cells were determined by flow cytometry on a PBMC aliquot from every donor.

The method was 5' RACE. These reads were obtained on an Illumina HiSeq 2500. A second PCR of roughly 7 to 11 cycles was performed with a sample-barcoded 5' primer and a J-beta primer mix. A unique molecular identifier was introduced onto each TCR beta cDNA molecule by a template-switch 5' adaptor carrying 12 random nucleotides. Each sample yielded at least 2.5 million CDR3-containing paired-end reads. First-strand cDNA synthesis was performed from all RNA using the Mint cDNA synthesis kit, with priming by a TRBC-specific oligonucleotide. All cDNA was treated with uracil-DNA glycosylase and then went through a first 18-cycle PCR with the universal primers M1SS and BC2_uni_R. Regarding the original processing steps: For normalization, 1 million high-quality reads, each with a distinct molecular identifier, were randomly selected from each sample. Reads with shared molecular identifiers were discarded instead of being binned into consensus sequences. MiTCR, run with a Q25 quality threshold and the strictest error-elimination algorithm, handled CDR3 identification, clonotype clustering and error correction. Lower-bound total TCR beta diversity was estimated with a nonparametric unseen species model using Euler transformation. TCRdb redid the processing of the public reads, applying fastp at Q25 and MiXCR, and retained in-frame beta chains. Each CDR3 protein gets just one entry, which takes the most common genes and DNA from the rows behind it. What appears here as the V and J calls and clone size reflects TCRdb's work, not the paper's. The sample profile shows 1,300,000 or so distinct CDR3 sequences; around 55% of them were found once. The ten largest account for over 5% of the sample.

The sample is drawn from a study of blood T cells in healthy people across ages (dated by TCRdb to the mid-2010s). Regarding the study in general: Template switching captured roughly one uniquely barcoded TCR beta cDNA molecule per two T cells in model experiments. Using the same blood draw, the study looked at two additional independent replicas of 1 million unique cDNA reads for two donors, one aged 18 to 30 and the other aged 80 or older. To avoid experimental bias, donors of different ages were spread randomly across the sequencing lanes. Using deep sequencing normalized with unique cDNA molecular identifiers, the study measured how TCR beta repertoire diversity changes with age. The donors were split into four age groups: young (average 16 years), middle-aged (39), aged (62) and long-lived (roughly 86). Results the study describes overall, beyond this receptor: Observed TCR beta diversity correlated strongly with the percentage of naive T cells measured by flow cytometry. Estimates of total diversity based on one million sequenced T cells were regarded as lower bounds and as underestimates. Bulk unsorted PBMC profiling prevented conclusive comparison of naive and antigen-experienced compartments. The CMV infection status of donors was not known, potentially confounding age-related changes in expanded clonotypes. Observed TCR beta diversity per million T cells fell roughly linearly with age, and a significant reduction was already apparent by age roughly 40. Compared with the aged group, the long-lived group had more naive CD4+ T cells, fewer expanded clones and increased TCR diversity, a pattern suggesting age selection.

Sample: blood. This TCR was sampled from a man aged 18 to 30 in good health. This sequence uses TRBV7-9 and TRBJ2-1; TRBD2 agrees with 13 junctional bases. The bases read TGTGCCAGCAGCTTCCGGACTAGCGGGAGAGTTGACAATGAGCAGTTCTTC. It encodes CASSFRTSGRVDNEQFF.